This T cell receptor beta chain was captured by sequencing in a study of blood T cell repertoires in COVID-19. Study-wide background: Sites in the United States, Italy and Spain provided acute and convalescent COVID-19 samples. The cDNA or gDNA used as material had been derived from T cells, B-cell-depleted T cells, or PBMCs.

This clone was counted at least ten times. Original data processing: Amplified reference gene primers provided the basis for estimating nucleated cell counts. Method: immunoSEQ multiplex PCR; TCRdb's copy keeps in-frame clones and lacks some. The DNA was the basis for D and trimming; V, J and clone size are from that table. Found here are around 160,000 clones, roughly 79% of them singletons; the top ten hold 8% to 9%. Germline V CDR1 and CDR2: LGHDT, YNNKEL (reference sequence). V shed 1 base and J shed 10 bases, with 13 bases lying between them. This CDR3 has 14 amino acids. The TCR sequence derives from a human donor with acute or convalescent COVID-19. The donor label of this sample is uncertain. Material: peripheral blood. The rearrangement joins TRBV3-1 (or the pseudogene TRBV3-2) to TRBJ1-4, with a possible D match to TRBD1 (5 bases). Written as DNA, the CDR3 is TGTGCCAGCAGCCAAGGGGGGAGGTACGGAAAACTGTTTTTT. It is translated as CASSQGGRYGKLFF.